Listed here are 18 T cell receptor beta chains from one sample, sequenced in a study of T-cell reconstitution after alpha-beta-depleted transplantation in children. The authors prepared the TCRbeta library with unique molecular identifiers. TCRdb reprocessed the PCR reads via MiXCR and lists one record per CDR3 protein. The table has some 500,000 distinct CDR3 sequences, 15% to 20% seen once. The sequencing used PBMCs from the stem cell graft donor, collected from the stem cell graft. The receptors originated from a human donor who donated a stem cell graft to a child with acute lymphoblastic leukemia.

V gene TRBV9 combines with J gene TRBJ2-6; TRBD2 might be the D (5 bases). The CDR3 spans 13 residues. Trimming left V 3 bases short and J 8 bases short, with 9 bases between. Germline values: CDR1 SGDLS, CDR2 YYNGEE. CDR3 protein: CASSASSSNVLTF. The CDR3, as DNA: TGTGCCAGCAGCGCGTCTAGCTCCAACGTCCTGACTTTC.

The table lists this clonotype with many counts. DNA of the CDR3: TGCGCCAGCAGCTTGAGGTGGGCAGACGCGAACACCGGGGAGCTGTTTTTT. This translates into CASSLRWADANTGELFF. The chain combines TRBV5-1 with TRBJ2-2; no clear D. With 1 base removed from V and 0 bases from J, the gap between germline ends came to 13 bases. Germline V CDR1 and CDR2: SGHRS, YFSETQ. This CDR3 has 17 residues.

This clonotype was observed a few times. DNA of the CDR3: TGCAGTGCTAGAGATCCGGGACAGGGTAGTGAAAAACTGTTTTTT. Translating it yields CSARDPGQGSEKLFF. The V call is TRBV20-1, the J call TRBJ1-4; 9 bases align to TRBD1. The trim removed 0 bases at V and 7 bases at J, leaving 6 bases unmatched. CDR3 length equals 15 residues. CDR1 DFQATT and CDR2 SNEGSKA come from the germline V gene (reference sequence).

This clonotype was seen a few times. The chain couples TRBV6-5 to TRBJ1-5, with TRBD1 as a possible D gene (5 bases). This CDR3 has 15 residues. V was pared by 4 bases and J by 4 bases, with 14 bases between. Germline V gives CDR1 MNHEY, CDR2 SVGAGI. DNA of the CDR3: TGTGCCAGCAGTTCGGAGGGGTTAGGGAATCAGCCCCAGCATTTT. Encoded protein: CASSSEGLGNQPQHF.

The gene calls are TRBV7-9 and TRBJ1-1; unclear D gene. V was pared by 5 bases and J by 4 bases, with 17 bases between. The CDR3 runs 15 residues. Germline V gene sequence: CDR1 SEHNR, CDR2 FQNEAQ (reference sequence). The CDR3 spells CASSQGGGQITEAFF. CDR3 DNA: TGTGCCAGCAGCCAAGGCGGAGGGCAGATCACTGAAGCTTTCTTT.

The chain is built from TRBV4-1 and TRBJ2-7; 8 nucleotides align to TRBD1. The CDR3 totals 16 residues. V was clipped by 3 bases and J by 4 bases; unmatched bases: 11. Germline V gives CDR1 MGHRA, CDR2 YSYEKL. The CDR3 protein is CASSHGPLNRGYEQYF. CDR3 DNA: TGCGCCAGCAGCCATGGACCGCTAAACAGGGGGTACGAGCAGTACTTC.

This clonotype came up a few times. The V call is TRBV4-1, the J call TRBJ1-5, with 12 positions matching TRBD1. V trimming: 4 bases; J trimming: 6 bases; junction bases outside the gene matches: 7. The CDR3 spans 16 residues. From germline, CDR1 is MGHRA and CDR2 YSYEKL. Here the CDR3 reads CASSPHGTGGSQPQHF. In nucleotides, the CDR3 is TGCGCCAGCAGCCCTCATGGGACAGGGGGCAGTCAGCCCCAGCATTTT.

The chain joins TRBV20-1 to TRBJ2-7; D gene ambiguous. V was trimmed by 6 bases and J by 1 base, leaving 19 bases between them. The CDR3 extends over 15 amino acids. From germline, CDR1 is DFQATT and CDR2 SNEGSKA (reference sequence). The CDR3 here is CSAPPLLGDSYEQYF. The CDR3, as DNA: TGCAGTGCGCCCCCACTCCTTGGTGATTCCTACGAGCAGTACTTC.

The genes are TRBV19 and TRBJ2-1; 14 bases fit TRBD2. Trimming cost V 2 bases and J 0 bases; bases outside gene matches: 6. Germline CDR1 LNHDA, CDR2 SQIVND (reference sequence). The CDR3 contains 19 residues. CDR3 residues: CASSITGTSGRYSYNEQFF. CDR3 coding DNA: TGTGCCAGTAGTATAACCGGGACTAGCGGGAGATACTCCTACAATGAGCAGTTCTTC.

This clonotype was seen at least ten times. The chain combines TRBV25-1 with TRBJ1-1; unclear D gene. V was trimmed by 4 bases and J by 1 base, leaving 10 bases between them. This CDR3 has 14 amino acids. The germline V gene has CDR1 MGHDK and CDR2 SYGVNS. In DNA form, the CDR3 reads TGTGCCAGCAGTGGCCAGCGAGGGAACACTGAAGCTTTCTTT. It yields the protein CASSGQRGNTEAFF.

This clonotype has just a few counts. The CDR3 sequence: CASTKVTVYFTGELFF. The CDR3 nucleotides read TGTGCCAGCACCAAGGTCACGGTTTACTTCACCGGGGAGCTGTTTTTT. The rearrangement links TRBV7-2 to TRBJ2-2; no reliable D call. The CDR3 extends over 16 amino acids. Germline CDR1 SGHTA, CDR2 FQGNSA. V was pared by 7 bases and J by 4 bases, with 19 bases between. The full variable domain, in which reference TRBV7-2 and TRBJ2-2 provide the parts outside the CDR3, is GAGVSQSPSNKVTEKGKDVELRCDPISGHTALYWYRQSLGQGLEFLIYFQGNSAPDKSGLPSDRFSAERTGGSVSTLTIQRTQQEDSAVYLCASTKVTVYFTGELFFGEGSRLTVL.

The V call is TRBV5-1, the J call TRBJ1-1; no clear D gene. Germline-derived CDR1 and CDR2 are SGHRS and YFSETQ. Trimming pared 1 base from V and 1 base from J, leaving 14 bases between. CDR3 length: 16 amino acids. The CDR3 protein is CASSLSTVVGNTEAFF. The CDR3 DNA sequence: TGCGCCAGCAGCTTGTCAACTGTGGTGGGGAACACTGAAGCTTTCTTT.

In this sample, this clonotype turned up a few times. The CDR3 reads CASSSGLPGMNTEAFF. As DNA, the CDR3 is TGTGCCAGCAGCTCGGGACTTCCAGGTATGAACACTGAAGCTTTCTTT. The V call is TRBV7-9, the J call TRBJ1-1; D is possibly TRBD1 (5 bases). This CDR3 is built from 16 residues. The V gene lost 4 bases and the J gene lost 0 bases, with 15 bases spanning the gap. Germline V gene data show CDR1 as SEHNR and CDR2 as FQNEAQ (reference sequence). Together with reference TRBV7-9 and TRBJ1-1, the CDR3 gives the full variable domain: DTGVSQNPRHKITKRGQNVTFRCDPISEHNRLYWYRQTLGQGPEFLTYFQNEAQLEKSRLLSDRFSAERPKGSFSTLEIQRTEQGDSAMYLCASSSGLPGMNTEAFFGQGTRLTVV.

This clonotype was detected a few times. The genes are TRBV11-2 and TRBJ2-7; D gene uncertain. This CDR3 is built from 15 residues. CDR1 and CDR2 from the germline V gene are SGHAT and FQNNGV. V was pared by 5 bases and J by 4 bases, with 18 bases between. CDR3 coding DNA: TGTGCCAGCAGCCCCCAAGGAACTCCACAATACGAGCAGTACTTC. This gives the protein CASSPQGTPQYEQYF.

As DNA, the CDR3 is TGTGCCAGCAGCCCCATTGGGGACACTGGGGCCAACGTCCTGACTTTC. This gives the protein CASSPIGDTGANVLTF. This chain joins TRBV25-1 and TRBJ2-6; a weak D match, TRBD1 (6 bases). V lost 6 bases and J 2 bases, leaving 14 bases between the germline ends. CDR1 and CDR2 (germline): MGHDK, SYGVNS. The CDR3 is made up of 16 amino acids.

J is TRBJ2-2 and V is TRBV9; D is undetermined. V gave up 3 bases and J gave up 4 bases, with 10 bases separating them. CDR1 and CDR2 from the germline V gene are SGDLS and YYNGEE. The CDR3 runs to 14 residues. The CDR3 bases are TGTGCCAGCAGCGCTCAAACAGTCACCGGGGAGCTGTTTTTT. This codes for CASSAQTVTGELFF.

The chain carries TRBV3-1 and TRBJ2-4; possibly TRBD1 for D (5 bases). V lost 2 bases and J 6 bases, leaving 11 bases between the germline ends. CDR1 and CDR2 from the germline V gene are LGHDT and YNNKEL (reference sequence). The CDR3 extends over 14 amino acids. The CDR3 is CASSQRAQGNIQYF. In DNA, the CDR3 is TGTGCCAGCAGCCAACGGGCCCAGGGAAACATTCAGTACTTC.

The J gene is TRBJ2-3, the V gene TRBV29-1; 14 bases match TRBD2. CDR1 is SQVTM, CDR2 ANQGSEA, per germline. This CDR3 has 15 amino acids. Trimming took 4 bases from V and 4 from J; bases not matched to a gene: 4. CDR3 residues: CSVVGGLAGADTQYF. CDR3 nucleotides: TGCAGCGTTGTGGGGGGACTAGCGGGAGCAGATACGCAGTATTTT.